The rows below give T cell receptor beta chains drawn from one sample of a study of T cells in Graves' hyperthyroidism and ophthalmopathy. TCRdb redid the calling of the multiplex PCR reads with MiXCR, one entry per CDR3 protein. The sample carries 450,000 to 650,000 distinct CDR3 sequences, approximately 15% recorded once. Sequenced: blood. The receptors originated from a woman between 18 and 29 years old with Graves' ophthalmopathy. Both conserved end residues are trimmed from each CDR3. Fields, in order: J gene, V gene, CDR3 protein.

J: TRBJ2-7
V: TRBV7-6
CDR3: ASSLVGDSSYEQY

J: TRBJ2-1
V: TRBV20-1
CDR3: SAGNLERWDNEQF

J: TRBJ2-2
V: TRBV20-1
CDR3: SAIGENTGELF

J: TRBJ1-5
V: TRBV24-1
CDR3: ATSGGQGAHQPQH

J: TRBJ2-7
V: TRBV6-1
CDR3: ASNHRSSYEQY

J: TRBJ2-1
V: TRBV7-3
CDR3: ASSPSSGEQF

J: TRBJ2-1
V: TRBV19
CDR3: ASKGGREGAYNEQF

J: TRBJ2-1
V: TRBV7-9
CDR3: ASSFLTSGTYNEQF

J: TRBJ2-1
V: TRBV20-1
CDR3: SARDGSVNEQF

J: TRBJ2-3
V: TRBV7-2
CDR3: ASSSQGAYGTSGSTQY

J: TRBJ2-2
V: TRBV19
CDR3: ASSPEGAAGELF

J: TRBJ1-2
V: TRBV12-3/TRBV12-4
CDR3: ASSHPGGDGYT

J: TRBJ1-2
V: TRBV10-1
CDR3: ANLGDAGGYGYT

J: TRBJ2-3
V: TRBV5-1
CDR3: ASSLPPSTDTQY

J: TRBJ2-1
V: TRBV7-8
CDR3: ASTLGYLDEGLNNEQF

J: TRBJ2-1
V: TRBV3-1
CDR3: ASSQWAGEQF

J: TRBJ2-1
V: TRBV7-6
CDR3: ASRLETSGIIESSYNEQF

J: TRBJ1-3
V: TRBV28
CDR3: ASSLRAGTIY

J: TRBJ2-3
V: TRBV30
CDR3: AGRTENTDTQY

J: TRBJ2-6
V: TRBV3-1
CDR3: ASSQGASLGSGANVLT

J: TRBJ2-4
V: TRBV3-1
CDR3: ASSQFGGNIQY

J: TRBJ2-3
V: TRBV20-1
CDR3: SAAGGLALDTQY

J: TRBJ2-7
V: TRBV4-1
CDR3: ASSQGGTGGYEQY

J: TRBJ2-1
V: TRBV9
CDR3: ASSVTQDNEQF

J: TRBJ2-1
V: TRBV15
CDR3: ATSRDLTSANNEQF

J: TRBJ1-3
V: TRBV11-2
CDR3: ASSLGRGGGSSGNTIY

J: TRBJ2-5
V: TRBV6-1
CDR3: ASSSYRVRKTQY

J: TRBJ2-3
V: TRBV20-1
CDR3: SVPLTDTQY

J: TRBJ2-7
V: TRBV7-8
CDR3: ASSLAPAGVIYEQY

J: TRBJ2-7
V: TRBV30
CDR3: AQDRGPYEQY